One T cell receptor (beta chain) is described in this entry. The source of the sample is a study of T cell changes during pregnancy in multiple sclerosis. V was pared by 3 bases and J by 8 bases, with 24 bases between. Germline assignment: CDR1 SGHDT and CDR2 YYEEEE. The CDR3 is made up of 16 amino acids. The assay was immunoSEQ multiplex PCR, and TCRdb's table has in-frame clones only and misses some. The data show about 40,000 clones, with approximately 88% seen just once and about 5% held by the top ten. Material: peripheral blood, obtained in the first trimester of pregnancy. The V and J genes are TRBV5-6 and TRBJ2-7, with D possibly being TRBD1 (5 bases). The receptor's source is a female donor in good health, enrolled as a control in a pregnancy study. The CDR3 nucleotides read TGTGCCAGCAGCTCTACCCAGGGTAGCCTCGGTACCCAGCAGTACTTC. Protein sequence: CASSSTQGSLGTQQYF.